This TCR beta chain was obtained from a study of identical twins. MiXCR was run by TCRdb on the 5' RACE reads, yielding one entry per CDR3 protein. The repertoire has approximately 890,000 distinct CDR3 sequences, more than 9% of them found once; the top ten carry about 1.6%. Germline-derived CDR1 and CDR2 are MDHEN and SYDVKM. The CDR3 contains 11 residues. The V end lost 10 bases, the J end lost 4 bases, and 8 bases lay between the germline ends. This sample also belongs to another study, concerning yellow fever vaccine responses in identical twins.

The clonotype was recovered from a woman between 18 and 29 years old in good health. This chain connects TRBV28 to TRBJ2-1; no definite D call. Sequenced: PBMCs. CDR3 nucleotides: TGTGCCACCAGGTGGTACAATGAGCAGTTCTTC. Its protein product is CATRWYNEQFF.